The 29 T cell receptor beta chains presented below share a single source sample, sequenced in a study of Tregs in tolerant kidney transplant recipients. The nonmyeloablative bone marrow transplants came from related graft donors, with transient mixed chimerism. Clones were sequenced by immunoSEQ multiplex PCR, and TCRdb holds only the in-frame ones, with some missing. This table lists more than 11,000 clones. Sequencing used CD8+ T cells from blood (PBMCs), obtained 6 months after the transplant. The receptors come from a human patient who received a combined kidney and bone marrow transplant. Some T cells may possibly be graft donor cells.

Concerning this clone: The read falls 3 residues short of the CDR3 end, and the missing part is taken from the germline J gene. The gene calls are TRBV5-1 and TRBJ2-2, with 11 bases matching TRBD1. There are 14 residues in the CDR3. Trimming cost V 4 bases and J 7 bases; bases outside gene matches: 3. In germline, CDR1 is SGHRS, CDR2 YFSETQ. Here the CDR3 reads CASSGTGGIGELFF. CDR3 DNA (partial): TGCGCCAGCAGCGGGACAGGGGGAATCGGGGAG.

For this clone: The read comes to an end 3 residues before the CDR3 does, leaving the germline J gene to fill in the end. The J gene is TRBJ1-1, the V gene TRBV19; D remains ambiguous. The CDR3 runs to 14 residues. Trimming pared 1 base from V and 5 bases from J, leaving 11 bases between. Germline assignment: CDR1 LNHDA and CDR2 SQIVND (reference sequence). The CDR3 DNA, read in part, is TGTGCCAGTAGTATAGGATACGAAGGGACTGAA. Protein product: CASSIGYEGTE. The entire CDR3 protein reads CASSIGYEGTEAFF.

To note about this clone: Read data end 3 residues before the CDR3 end; the end is taken from the germline J gene. V usage is TRBV4-1 and J usage is TRBJ1-3, with D possibly TRBD1 on 6 matching bases. Trimming cost V 4 bases and J 8 bases, with 21 bases left between them. The CDR3 length is 16 residues. CDR1 and CDR2 from the germline V gene are MGHRA and YSYEKL. Incomplete CDR3 DNA: TGCGCCAGCAGCCTCGAAGGGGGGGCTCGCGGGGACACC. Translating it yields CASSLEGGARGDT. The complete CDR3 sequence is CASSLEGGARGDTIYF.

Of note for this clone: The CDR3 end is not reached by the read, which stops 3 residues before it; the germline J gene fills it in. The gene calls are TRBV20-1 and TRBJ1-2; D possibly corresponds to TRBD1 (6 bases). There are 14 residues in the CDR3. Trimming took off 1 base at V and 6 bases at J, with 15 bases between the two ends. Per germline, CDR1 DFQATT and CDR2 SNEGSKA (reference sequence). Partial CDR3 DNA: TGCAGTGCTAGAGTGCGGGGGACATATCATGGC. This gives the protein CSARVRGTYHG. Given in full, the CDR3 is CSARVRGTYHGYTF.

Turning to this clone: The observed sequence ends 3 residues before the CDR3 terminus, with the missing tail filled in from the germline J gene. The gene calls are TRBV18 and TRBJ2-7; D perhaps matches TRBD1 (7 bases). The CDR3 length is 14 residues. Germline V CDR1 and CDR2: KGHSH, LQKENI. V shed 3 bases and J shed 2 bases, with 11 bases lying between them. The CDR3 spells CASSPGGGAYEQYF. The sequenced part of the CDR3 DNA is TGTGCCAGCTCACCCGGAGGGGGCGCCTACGAG.

Regarding this clone: The read finishes 3 residues shy of the CDR3 end, and the germline J gene is used to complete it. The chain is built from TRBV5-1 and TRBJ2-7; D could derive from TRBD1 or TRBD2 (5 bases each). The CDR3 loop spans 14 amino acids. V lost 0 bases and J 3 bases, leaving 10 bases between the germline ends. CDR1 SGHRS and CDR2 YFSETQ come from the germline V gene. The CDR3 loop is CASSLEGRGYEQYF. CDR3 DNA (partial): TGCGCCAGCAGCTTGGAGGGGAGAGGCTACGAG.

Comments on this clone: Read coverage stops 3 residues before the CDR3 terminus; the germline J gene supplies the remainder. The chain carries TRBV5-1 and TRBJ2-2; possible D gene TRBD2, 6 bases. V lost 4 bases and J 6 bases, leaving 16 bases between the germline ends. This CDR3 has 15 amino acids. Germline V gives CDR1 SGHRS, CDR2 YFSETQ. The DNA read from the CDR3 is TGCGCCAGCAGCCCCAATACCTGGGGGGCCGGGGAG. It encodes CASSPNTWGAGE. From start to end, the CDR3 is CASSPNTWGAGELFF.

With respect to this clone: The CDR3 end falls 3 residues outside the read, so it is completed with the germline J gene. The chain carries TRBV7-8 and TRBJ2-5; TRBD2 matches at 7 bases. V was clipped by 0 bases and J by 1 base; unmatched bases: 5. Germline CDR1 is SGHVS and CDR2 is FQNEAQ. There are 16 residues in the CDR3. CDR3 DNA (partial): TGTGCCAGCAGCTTAGCGGCAATAGCGGGCCAAGAGACC. Its translation is CASSLAAIAGQET. The full CDR3 protein is CASSLAAIAGQETQYF.

A note on this clone: The CDR3 end is not reached by the read, which stops 3 residues before it; the germline J gene fills it in. The chain has TRBV5-4 and TRBJ1-2; D gene ambiguous. The CDR3 sequence is 11 residues long. Deletions cut 3 bases from V and 6 bases from J, with 6 bases between. From germline, CDR1 is SGHNT and CDR2 YYREEE (reference sequence). The CDR3 loop is CASSSIHGYTF. Incomplete CDR3 DNA: TGTGCCAGCAGCTCAATTCATGGC.

For this clone: The read ends 3 residues early relative to the CDR3; the germline J gene fills the gap. The chain carries TRBV6-2 or TRBV6-3 and TRBJ2-7; TRBD1 is a possible D gene (5 bases). V was cut by 6 bases and J by 6 bases, with 12 bases left in between. Per germline, CDR1 MNHEY and CDR2 SVGEGT. The CDR3 sequence is 12 residues long. Here the CDR3 reads CASSLGTGEQYF. Incomplete CDR3 DNA: TGTGCCAGCAGCCTAGGCACAGGCGAG.

With respect to this clone: The CDR3 extends 3 residues past the end of the read, so its final part is completed from the germline J gene. The V call is TRBV5-1, the J call TRBJ2-3; 7 bases align to TRBD2. The CDR3 consists of 15 residues. V gave up 4 bases and J gave up 0 bases; unmatched junction bases: 5. The germline V gene encodes CDR1 SGHRS and CDR2 YFSETQ. The covered CDR3 bases are TGCGCCAGCAGCCGAAGGGACTATAGCACAGATACG. Its protein is CASSRRDYSTDT. The whole CDR3 is CASSRRDYSTDTQYF.

As to this clone: Read data end 3 residues before the CDR3 end; the end is taken from the germline J gene. The rearrangement links TRBV5-1 to TRBJ2-7, with a tentative D call TRBD1 (6 bases). Germline values: CDR1 SGHRS, CDR2 YFSETQ. The CDR3 runs 18 residues. Trimming cost V 2 bases and J 0 bases, with 21 bases left between them. Incomplete CDR3 DNA: TGCGCCAGCAGCTTTGCCCCACGGGGAAGGGACATCTCCTACGAG. It codes for CASSFAPRGRDISYE. The whole CDR3 region reads CASSFAPRGRDISYEQYF.

Comments on this clone: The read finishes 3 residues shy of the CDR3 end, and the germline J gene is used to complete it. V gene TRBV2 combines with J gene TRBJ2-4; D possibly uses TRBD1 or TRBD2 (5 bases each). Trimming left V 8 bases short and J 5 bases short, with 22 bases between. This CDR3 has 16 amino acids. Germline-derived CDR1 and CDR2 are SNHLY and FYNNEI. The CDR3 sequence: CASGTTSQEAENIQYF. The part of the CDR3 DNA that was read is TGTGCCAGCGGCACCACTTCACAGGAGGCCGAAAACATT. Full variable domain (missing parts from reference TRBV2 and TRBJ2-4): EPEVTQTPSHQVTQMGQEVILRCVPISNHLYFYWYRQILGQKVEFLVSFYNNEISEKSEIFDDQFSVERPDGSNFTLKIRSTKLEDSAMYFCASGTTSQEAENIQYFGAGTRLSVL.

CDR3 sequence reads: CAWSALGQGVYEQYF. CDR3 DNA (partial): TGTGCCTGGAGTGCCCTAGGACAGGGCGTGTACGAG. J is TRBJ2-7 and V is TRBV30, with 8 bases fitting TRBD1. The sequence runs out 3 residues before the end of the CDR3; the remainder is reconstructed from the germline J gene. Germline V gene data show CDR1 as GTSNPN and CDR2 as SVGIG (reference sequence). Germline trimming cut 1 base from V and 4 bases from J; bases unmatched to any gene: 9. CDR3 size: 15 residues. Full variable domain (missing parts from reference TRBV30 and TRBJ2-7): SQTIHQWPATLVQPVGSPLSLECTVEGTSNPNLYWYRQAAGRGLQLLFYSVGIGQISSEVPQNLSASRPQDRQFILSSKKLLLSDSGFYLCAWSALGQGVYEQYFGPGTRLTVT.

Here the CDR3 reads CASSLGQGVYGYTF. Incomplete CDR3 DNA: TGTGCCAGCAGTCTAGGACAGGGCGTCTATGGC. This chain joins TRBV7-2 and TRBJ1-2; 8 bases line up with TRBD1. The read falls 3 residues short of the CDR3 end, and the missing part is taken from the germline J gene. Germline CDR1 is SGHTA and CDR2 is FQGNSA. This CDR3 has 14 amino acids. Trimming removed 6 bases from V and 4 bases from J; junction bases left unmatched: 7.

This CDR3 is CASSLSKGGYEQYF. The part of the CDR3 DNA that was read is TGTGCCAGCAGCTTGTCCAAAGGGGGCTACGAG. The chain combines TRBV5-4 with TRBJ2-7; weak D call: TRBD1 (6 bases). The sequenced fragment ends 3 residues before the CDR3 boundary, so the rest is inferred from the germline J gene. The CDR3 is 14 residues long. V lost 1 base to trimming and J lost 3 bases, with 11 bases between them. Germline V gene data show CDR1 as SGHNT and CDR2 as YYREEE (reference sequence).

On this clone itself: The read terminates 3 residues ahead of where the CDR3 ends, so the germline J gene completes it. The rearrangement links TRBV7-9 to TRBJ1-2; 9 bases agree with TRBD1. Germline CDR1 SEHNR, CDR2 FQNEAQ (reference sequence). The CDR3 covers 14 residues. Partial CDR3 DNA: TGTGCCAGCAGCACCTCCGGGACAGGGATCGGC. Translated, it gives CASSTSGTGIG. The full CDR3 protein reads CASSTSGTGIGYTF.

Concerning this clone itself: The sequence runs out 3 residues before the end of the CDR3; the remainder is reconstructed from the germline J gene. V and J are TRBV7-2 and TRBJ2-7, with 11 bases that match TRBD2. Germline CDR1 and CDR2: SGHTA and FQGNSA. The CDR3 has 15 amino acids. The junction had 7 bases not matched to a gene; V was cut back by 4 bases and J by 5 bases. CDR3 amino acids: CASSSLAGAWNEQYF. CDR3 DNA (partial): TGTGCCAGCAGCTCACTAGCGGGAGCTTGGAACGAG.

Worth noting for this clone: The read comes to an end 3 residues before the CDR3 does, leaving the germline J gene to fill in the end. This sequence joins TRBV10-1 and TRBJ1-1; D is undetermined. With 3 bases removed from V and 6 bases from J, the gap between germline ends came to 5 bases. The CDR3 covers 11 residues. Germline lookup yields CDR1 WNHNN and CDR2 SYGVQD (reference sequence). The CDR3 bases that were read are TGCGCCAGCAGTGACGGGGCTGAA. It translates to CASSDGAE. The full CDR3 protein reads CASSDGAEAFF.

About this clone: The CDR3 is cut off 3 residues early in the read; its end comes from the germline J gene. The V gene is TRBV29-1, the J gene TRBJ2-3; TRBD2 agrees at 8 bases. V gave up 7 bases and J gave up 2 bases; unmatched junction bases: 5. The length of the CDR3 is 13 residues. Looked up from germline, CDR1 is SQVTM and CDR2 is ANQGSEA. CDR3 DNA, as far as it was read: TGCAGCGACGCGGGAGGCCACACAGATACG. It codes for CSDAGGHTDT. In full, the CDR3 is CSDAGGHTDTQYF.

Here the CDR3 reads CASSLARGNTEAFF. CDR3 bases read: TGTGCCAGCAGCTTAGCGCGGGGAAACACTGAA. V and J are TRBV7-2 and TRBJ1-1; D remains ambiguous. The read ends 3 residues before the CDR3 terminus; that terminus is restored from the germline J gene. The CDR3 spans 14 residues. V lost 0 bases to trimming and J lost 2 bases, with 7 bases between them. The germline V gene has CDR1 SGHTA and CDR2 FQGNSA.

About this clone itself: The read is 3 residues too short to cover the CDR3 end, so that end is filled in from the germline J gene. This chain links TRBV11-2 with TRBJ2-7; a weak D match, TRBD1 (5 bases). Germline loops: CDR1 SGHAT, CDR2 FQNNGV. The ends were cut back, 4 bases at V and 0 bases at J, with 7 bases in the middle. CDR3 length equals 13 residues. The sequenced CDR3 bases are TGTGCCAGCAGCTCCAGGGTCTCCTACGAG. It encodes CASSSRVSYE. The full-length CDR3 reads as CASSSRVSYEQYF.

Frequency places this clone as medium-sized. The read halts 3 residues ahead of the CDR3 end, with the missing end drawn from the germline J gene. The chain has TRBV7-8 and TRBJ2-1; no firm D call. CDR3 size: 16 residues. V dropped 4 bases and J dropped 2 bases, with 15 bases sitting between them. In germline, CDR1 is SGHVS, CDR2 FQNEAQ. The CDR3 is CASSSPLERAYNEQFF. The sequenced CDR3 bases are TGTGCCAGCAGCTCCCCCTTAGAAAGGGCCTACAATGAG.

With respect to this clone: Read coverage stops 3 residues before the CDR3 terminus; the germline J gene supplies the remainder. The V gene is TRBV5-1, the J gene TRBJ2-4; possible D gene TRBD1, 5 bases. Germline loops: CDR1 SGHRS, CDR2 YFSETQ. The CDR3 length is 14 residues. CDR3 amino acids: CASSLSAQGGGQYF. CDR3 DNA (partial): TGCGCCAGCAGCTTGTCGGCGCAGGGCGGTGGT. Combining the CDR3 with reference TRBV5-1 and TRBJ2-4 gives the whole variable domain KAGVTQTPRYLIKTRGQQVTLSCSPISGHRSVSWYQQTPGQGLQFLFEYFSETQRNKGNFPGRFSGRQFSNSRSEMNVSTLELGDSALYLCASSLSAQGGGQYFGAGTRLSVL.

Concerning this clone itself: The CDR3 is cut off 3 residues early in the read; its end comes from the germline J gene. The chain has TRBV6-1 and TRBJ2-7; 7 nucleotides match TRBD1. Germline V gene lookup returns CDR1 MNHNS and CDR2 SASEGT. The V gene end was trimmed by 1 base and the J gene end by 4 bases; junction bases not matched to a gene: 7. CDR3 size: 15 residues. CDR3 protein: CASSEGRTGSYEQYF. The sequenced CDR3 bases are TGTGCCAGCAGTGAAGGTAGGACAGGTTCGTACGAG.

Remarks on this clone: The CDR3 extends 3 residues past the end of the read, so its final part is completed from the germline J gene. The V and J genes are TRBV2 and TRBJ1-2; no clear D gene. Germline V gene lookup returns CDR1 SNHLY and CDR2 FYNNEI. This CDR3 has 12 residues. Trimming shortened V by 7 bases and J by 4 bases, and 10 bases separated the two germline ends. CDR3 region: CASTPGSYGYTF. The DNA read from the CDR3 is TGTGCCAGCACCCCAGGCTCCTATGGC.

Of note for this clone: The CDR3 is cut off 3 residues early in the read; its end comes from the germline J gene. The rearrangement joins TRBV30 to TRBJ2-6; the D gene is possibly TRBD2 (6 bases). The ends were cut back, 3 bases at V and 4 bases at J, with 19 bases in the middle. Per germline, CDR1 GTSNPN and CDR2 SVGIG (reference sequence). The CDR3 sequence is 17 residues long. The part of the CDR3 DNA that was read is TGTGCCTGGAGCCGGTCGCGGGCGGGGAGAGGGGCCAACGTC. It codes for CAWSRSRAGRGANV. The CDR3 in its entirety is CAWSRSRAGRGANVLTF.

Partial CDR3 DNA: TGCAGCGTTGGGGGTGTGGATATCGGACATCAAGAGACG. It codes for CSVGGVDIGHQET. The whole CDR3 reads CSVGGVDIGHQETQYF. The V gene is TRBV29-1, the J gene TRBJ2-3, with D possibly TRBD1 on 5 matching bases. The read terminates 3 residues ahead of where the CDR3 ends, so the germline J gene completes it. Germline V gene lookup returns CDR1 SQVTM and CDR2 ANQGSEA. The CDR3 runs to 16 residues.

Worth noting for this clone: Read sequence stops 3 residues before the CDR3 end, and the germline J gene provides the missing end. The rearrangement uses TRBV20-1 and TRBJ2-1; perhaps TRBD2 as D (5 bases). Trimming pared 7 bases from V and 9 bases from J, leaving 22 bases between. The CDR3 extends over 14 amino acids. CDR1 is DFQATT, CDR2 SNEGSKA, per germline (reference sequence). The sequenced CDR3 bases are TGCAGTGTCCTGGACTCCAGGCCCCTCGCTGAG. It specifies CSVLDSRPLAE. The CDR3 in its entirety is CSVLDSRPLAEQFF.